These 9 T cell receptor beta chains were sequenced from one sample in a study of T cells in Graves' hyperthyroidism and ophthalmopathy. RNA transcripts were the template for amplifying TCR beta CDR3 regions. HTBI primers were the set used in a first-round RT-PCR of the TCR CDR3. TCRdb ran MiXCR on the multiplex PCR reads and lists one entry per CDR3 protein. This table holds approximately 250,000 distinct CDR3 sequences, about 24% found once. The sample was blood. Receptor source: a woman aged 40 to 50 with Graves' ophthalmopathy.

CDR3 sequence reads: CASRQGVGEQYF. CDR3 DNA sequence: TGTGCCAGCCGGCAGGGTGTCGGTGAGCAGTACTTC. This chain uses TRBV12-3 or TRBV12-4 with TRBJ2-7, with D possibly TRBD1 on 5 matching bases. V was clipped by 8 bases and J by 7 bases, with 15 bases between them. This CDR3 comprises 12 residues.

This clonotype was observed at least ten times. Written as DNA, the CDR3 is TGTGCCAGCAGCCGACAAACCGGGACTAGCGGGAGGGCGGAAAGGTACAAGCAGTACTTC. Protein sequence: CASSRQTGTSGRAERYKQYF. The V and J genes are TRBV13 and TRBJ2-7; 16 positions agree with TRBD2. The ends lost 5 bases at V and 8 bases at J; junction bases unmatched: 21. Germline V gene data show CDR1 as PRHDT and CDR2 as FYEKMQ (reference sequence). The CDR3 is 20 amino acids.

Ten or more counts support this clonotype. The genes are TRBV18 and TRBJ2-4; 7 positions match TRBD2. Germline V gene lookup returns CDR1 KGHSH and CDR2 LQKENI. The CDR3 runs 14 residues. V dropped 3 bases and J dropped 6; count of bases not matched to a gene: 5. The CDR3 sequence: CASSPAAGTNIQYF. The CDR3 DNA reads TGTGCCAGCTCACCGGCAGCGGGAACAAACATTCAGTACTTC. Full variable domain (outside the CDR3, taken from reference TRBV18 and TRBJ2-4): NAGVMQNPRHLVRRRGQEARLRCSPMKGHSHVYWYRQLPEEGLKFMVYLQKENIIDESGMPKERFSAEFPKEGPSILRIQQVVRGDSAAYFCASSPAAGTNIQYFGAGTRLSVL.

This clonotype was picked up many times. This rearrangement joins TRBV30 to TRBJ2-5; 12 bases map to TRBD2. CDR3 length equals 16 residues. Per germline, CDR1 GTSNPN and CDR2 SVGIG (reference sequence). With V trimmed by 1 base and J by 3 bases, 6 bases remained unmatched. The CDR3 DNA follows: TGTGCCTGGAGTGGGGGGTCTAGCGGGAGGGAAGAGACCCAGTACTTC. Translated, it gives CAWSGGSSGREETQYF. The full variable domain, with the rest looked up from reference TRBV30 and TRBJ2-5, is SQTIHQWPATLVQPVGSPLSLECTVEGTSNPNLYWYRQAAGRGLQLLFYSVGIGQISSEVPQNLSASRPQDRQFILSSKKLLLSDSGFYLCAWSGGSSGREETQYFGPGTRLLVL.

The rearrangement links TRBV12-3 or TRBV12-4 to TRBJ2-7; possibly TRBD1 for D (5 bases). Trimming removed 4 bases from V and 2 bases from J, with 15 bases in between. This CDR3 has 15 amino acids. The CDR3 bases are TGTGCCAGCAGTTCCAGGCTCAGGGCAACCTACGAGCAGTACTTC. Translation: CASSSRLRATYEQYF.

This clonotype was found many times. This chain links TRBV7-3 with TRBJ2-5; the D gene is possibly TRBD2 (5 bases). CDR3 size: 13 residues. The V end lost 5 bases, the J end lost 1 base, and 8 bases lay between the germline ends. Germline lookup yields CDR1 SGHTA and CDR2 FQGTGA. The CDR3 DNA reads TGTGCCAGCAGCCCTAGCCCCCAAGAGACCCAGTACTTC. Its translation is CASSPSPQETQYF. The full variable domain, its missing parts supplied by reference TRBV7-3 and TRBJ2-5, is GAGVSQTPSNKVTEKGKYVELRCDPISGHTALYWYRQSLGQGPEFLIYFQGTGAADDSGLPNDRFFAVRPEGSVSTLKIQRTERGDSAVYLCASSPSPQETQYFGPGTRLLVL.

This clonotype was recorded only once. In nucleotides, the CDR3 is TGTGCCAGCAGTGAAATGTCGGCTAGCATGATACTGCAAGAGACCCAGTACTTC. This encodes CASSEMSASMILQETQYF. The V gene is TRBV6-1, the J gene TRBJ2-5; tentative D call: TRBD2 (5 bases). The CDR3 extends over 18 amino acids. With 2 bases removed from V and 2 bases from J, the gap between germline ends came to 21 bases. Germline V gene lookup returns CDR1 MNHNS and CDR2 SASEGT.

This clonotype was counted ten times or more. The V and J genes are TRBV5-5 and TRBJ1-2; D is possibly TRBD1 (5 bases). V was pared by 3 bases and J by 2 bases, with 11 bases between. Germline V gene sequence: CDR1 SGHKS, CDR2 YYEKEE (reference sequence). CDR3 length: 14 amino acids. The CDR3 coding sequence is TGTGCCAGCAGCTCCCATCAGGGAAACTATGGCTACACCTTC. It yields the protein CASSSHQGNYGYTF. The full variable domain, rest sourced from reference TRBV5-5 and TRBJ1-2, is DAGVTQSPTHLIKTRGQQVTLRCSPISGHKSVSWYQQVLGQGPQFIFQYYEKEERGRGNFPDRFSARQFPNYSSELNVNALLLGDSALYLCASSSHQGNYGYTFGSGTRLTVV.

In this sample, this clonotype turned up many times. Possible read error: a much larger clone is one base away. This chain joins TRBV6-5 and TRBJ1-3; tentatively, D is TRBD1 (5 bases). The CDR3 runs to 15 residues. Trimming cost V 3 bases and J 3 bases, with 12 bases left between them. Germline V gene sequence: CDR1 MNHEY, CDR2 SVGAGI. CDR3 nucleotides: TGTGCCAGCAGTTATCGGGGGACGAGTGGAAACACCATATATTTT. Encoded protein: CASSYRGTSGNTIYF.